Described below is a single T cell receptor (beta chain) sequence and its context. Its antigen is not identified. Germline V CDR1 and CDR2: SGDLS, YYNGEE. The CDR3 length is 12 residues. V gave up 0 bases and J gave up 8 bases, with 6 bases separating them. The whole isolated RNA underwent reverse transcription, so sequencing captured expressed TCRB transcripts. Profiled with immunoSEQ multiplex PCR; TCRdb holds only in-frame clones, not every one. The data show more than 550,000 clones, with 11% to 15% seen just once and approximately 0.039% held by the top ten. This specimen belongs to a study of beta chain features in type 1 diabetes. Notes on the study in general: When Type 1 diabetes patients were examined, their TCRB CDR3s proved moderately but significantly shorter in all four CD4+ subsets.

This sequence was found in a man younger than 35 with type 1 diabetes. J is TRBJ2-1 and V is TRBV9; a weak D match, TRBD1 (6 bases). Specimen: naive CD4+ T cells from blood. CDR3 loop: CASSVDRDEQFF. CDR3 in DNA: TGTGCCAGCAGCGTAGACAGGGATGAGCAGTTCTTC.